Listed below are T cell receptor beta chains from one sample, sequenced in a study of tumor-infiltrating lymphocytes in oesophageal squamous cell carcinoma. TCRdb called the PCR reads again in MiXCR, with one record for every CDR3 protein. Of 15,000 to 20,000 distinct CDR3 sequences listed, 44% are singletons. Specimen: blood. The receptors here all came from a female donor with esophageal squamous cell carcinoma. The CDR3 runs from the conserved cysteine through the conserved F or W. The order of the fields is clone size, J gene, CDR3 length, D gene, V gene, CDR3 protein, CDR3 DNA. A D gene is named only where the DNA matches it firmly. For some rows the clone size is stated as once, few or many, or as a class when expanded; others skip it.

>-|TRBJ2-5|14|TRBD1|TRBV6-2/TRBV6-3
CASSARQGQETQYF
TGTGCCAGCAGTGCCCGACAGGGGCAAGAGACCCAGTACTTC
>many|TRBJ2-5|14|TRBD2|TRBV7-9
CASRKTSAQETQYF
TGTGCCAGCAGGAAAACTAGCGCTCAAGAGACCCAGTACTTC
>-|TRBJ2-1|20|-|TRBV7-6
CASSTRGQGTLAGRNNEQFF
TGTGCCAGCAGCACGAGAGGACAGGGAACTCTAGCGGGACGGAACAATGAGCAGTTCTTC
>-|TRBJ2-1|17|-|TRBV6-6
CASSYSRGVGPYNEQFF
TGTGCCAGCAGTTACTCGAGGGGGGTAGGGCCCTACAATGAGCAGTTCTTC
>many|TRBJ2-2|12|-|TRBV9
CASSVHTGELFF
TGTGCCAGCAGCGTACACACCGGGGAGCTGTTTTTT
>medium-sized|TRBJ2-1|15|TRBD2|TRBV7-6
CASSLRLAGDGEQFF
TGTGCCAGCAGCTTAAGGCTAGCGGGAGATGGGGAGCAGTTCTTC
>-|TRBJ2-1|16|TRBD2|TRBV29-1
CSVEGKFGTNTNEQFF
TGCAGCGTAGAAGGCAAGTTTGGGACTAACACCAATGAGCAGTTCTTC
>-|TRBJ2-3|15|TRBD2|TRBV7-3
CASTQGTSDTDTQYF
TGTGCCAGCACACAAGGGACTAGCGACACAGATACGCAGTATTTT
>many|TRBJ1-2|17|TRBD1|TRBV24-1
CATSDPSEGDRSYGYTF
TGTGCCACCAGTGACCCTTCTGAAGGGGACAGGAGCTATGGCTACACCTTC
>many|TRBJ1-6|16|TRBD1|TRBV14
CASSGTESSYNSPLHF
TGTGCCAGCAGTGGGACAGAGAGCTCCTATAATTCACCCCTCCACTTT
>few|TRBJ2-7|12|-|TRBV28
CASSAGPYEQYF
TGTGCCAGCAGCGCCGGGCCTTACGAGCAGTACTTC
>-|TRBJ2-1|13|-|TRBV12-3/TRBV12-4
CASYGVSYNEQFF
TGTGCCTCCTATGGGGTCTCCTACAATGAGCAGTTCTTC
>-|TRBJ2-1|13|TRBD1|TRBV7-7
CASSSNTGTVQFF
TGTGCCAGCAGCTCAAATACCGGGACAGTGCAGTTCTTC
>medium-sized|TRBJ2-2|14|-|TRBV7-2
CASSHGGSGGELFF
TGTGCCAGCAGCCATGGGGGGAGCGGCGGGGAGCTGTTTTTT
>few|TRBJ2-6|13|-|TRBV7-9
CASSLAGANVLTF
TGTGCCAGCAGCTTAGCTGGGGCCAACGTCCTGACTTTC
>many|TRBJ2-6|17|-|TRBV18
CASHNGGRHSGANVLTF
TGTGCCAGCCATAACGGTGGGAGGCACTCTGGGGCCAACGTCCTGACTTTC
>medium-sized|TRBJ2-7|12|TRBD1|TRBV6-1
CASTRQGNEQYF
TGTGCCAGCACCAGACAGGGCAACGAGCAGTACTTC
>-|TRBJ2-7|15|-|TRBV7-6
CASSSQGYDSYEQYF
TGTGCCAGCAGCTCCCAGGGGTACGACTCGTACGAGCAGTACTTC
>-|TRBJ1-4|12|-|TRBV29-1
CSARGRNEKLFF
TGCAGCGCTAGGGGGAGGAATGAAAAACTGTTTTTT
>many|TRBJ2-1|13|-|TRBV5-5
CASRVATYNEQFF
TGTGCCAGCAGAGTGGCTACCTACAATGAGCAGTTCTTC
>many|TRBJ2-4|16|-|TRBV28
CASSSAGGPGLDIQYF
TGTGCCAGCAGTTCCGCCGGGGGCCCCGGTTTGGACATTCAGTACTTC
>-|TRBJ2-5|13|-|TRBV7-6
CASSFGAAETQYF
TGTGCCAGCAGCTTTGGGGCAGCGGAGACCCAGTACTTC
>few|TRBJ2-3|17|TRBD2|TRBV10-3
CAISESRLAGGTDTQYF
TGTGCCATCAGTGAGTCTCGACTAGCGGGAGGAACAGATACGCAGTATTTT
>few|TRBJ2-1|15|TRBD2|TRBV6-5
CASRRSSGSFSEQFF
TGTGCCAGCAGACGGTCTAGCGGGAGTTTCAGTGAGCAGTTCTTC
>-|TRBJ2-3|15|TRBD1|TRBV7-9
CASVPHRGTGDTQYF
TGTGCCAGCGTCCCGCACAGGGGTACAGGAGATACGCAGTATTTT
>-|TRBJ2-7|16|TRBD2|TRBV7-6
CASSLDPASGVYEQYF
TGTGCCAGCAGCTTAGACCCAGCTAGCGGGGTGTACGAGCAGTACTTC
>-|TRBJ2-4|14|TRBD2|TRBV7-6
CASSSGGGGDTQYF
TGTGCCAGCAGTAGTGGGGGGGGAGGGGATACGCAGTACTTC
>-|TRBJ2-1|16|-|TRBV7-3
CASSLAAGQLYNEQFF
TGTGCCAGCAGCTTGGCTGCGGGACAGCTTTACAATGAGCAGTTCTTC
>medium-sized|TRBJ1-5|14|-|TRBV7-2
CASSSDARNQPQHF
TGTGCCAGCAGCTCGGACGCTCGCAATCAGCCCCAGCATTTT
>-|TRBJ2-4|14|TRBD1|TRBV7-9
CASSLGDSPTSSGF
TGTGCCAGCAGCTTAGGGGACAGTCCTACGAGCAGTGGCTTC
>once|TRBJ2-3|16|TRBD2|TRBV6-6
CASRPTSGRPTDTQYF
TGTGCCAGCAGGCCGACTAGCGGGAGACCTACAGATACGCAGTATTTT
>medium-sized|TRBJ2-6|15|-|TRBV6-1
CASSEDNSGANVLTF
TGTGCCAGCAGTGAAGACAACTCTGGGGCCAACGTCCTGACTTTC
>-|TRBJ2-1|16|TRBD1|TRBV11-2
CASSTGRTGLYNEQFF
TGTGCCAGCAGCACTGGTCGGACAGGGCTGTACAATGAGCAGTTCTTC
>-|TRBJ2-3|16|-|TRBV7-3
CASSFFPSTSTDTQYF
TGTGCCAGCAGCTTCTTCCCCTCGACTAGCACAGATACGCAGTATTTT
>many|TRBJ2-3|16|-|TRBV4-3
CASSQGHGGGTDTQYF
TGCGCCAGCAGCCAAGGTCACGGCGGGGGCACAGATACGCAGTATTTT
>-|TRBJ1-1|15|TRBD1|TRBV7-8
CASSFRDRGSPEAFF
TGTGCCAGCAGCTTCCGGGACAGGGGCTCCCCTGAAGCTTTCTTT
>-|TRBJ2-2|15|TRBD2|TRBV7-2
CASSSTSGAAGELFF
TGTGCCAGCAGCTCGACTAGCGGGGCTGCCGGGGAGCTGTTTTTT
>medium-sized|TRBJ2-7|15|TRBD2|TRBV7-2
CASSQQAGGSYEQYF
TGTGCCAGCAGCCAGCAAGCGGGAGGGTCCTACGAGCAGTACTTC
>many|TRBJ1-6|13|-|TRBV5-1
CASSLVTYSPLHF
TGCGCCAGCAGCTTGGTGACATACTCACCCCTCCACTTT